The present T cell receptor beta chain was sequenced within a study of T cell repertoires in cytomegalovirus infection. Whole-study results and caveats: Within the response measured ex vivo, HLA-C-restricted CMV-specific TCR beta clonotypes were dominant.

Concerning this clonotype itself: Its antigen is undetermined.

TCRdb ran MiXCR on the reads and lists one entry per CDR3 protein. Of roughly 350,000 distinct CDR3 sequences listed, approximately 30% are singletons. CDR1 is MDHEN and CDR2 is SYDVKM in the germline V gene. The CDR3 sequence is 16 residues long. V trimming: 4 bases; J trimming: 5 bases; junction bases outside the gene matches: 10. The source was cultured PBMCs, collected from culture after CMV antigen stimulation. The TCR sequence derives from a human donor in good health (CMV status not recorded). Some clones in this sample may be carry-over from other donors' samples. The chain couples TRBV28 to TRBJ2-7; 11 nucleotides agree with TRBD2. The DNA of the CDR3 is TGTGCCAGCAGTTCATATAGCGGGAGGGCTGGGAACGAGCAGTACTTC. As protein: CASSSYSGRAGNEQYF.